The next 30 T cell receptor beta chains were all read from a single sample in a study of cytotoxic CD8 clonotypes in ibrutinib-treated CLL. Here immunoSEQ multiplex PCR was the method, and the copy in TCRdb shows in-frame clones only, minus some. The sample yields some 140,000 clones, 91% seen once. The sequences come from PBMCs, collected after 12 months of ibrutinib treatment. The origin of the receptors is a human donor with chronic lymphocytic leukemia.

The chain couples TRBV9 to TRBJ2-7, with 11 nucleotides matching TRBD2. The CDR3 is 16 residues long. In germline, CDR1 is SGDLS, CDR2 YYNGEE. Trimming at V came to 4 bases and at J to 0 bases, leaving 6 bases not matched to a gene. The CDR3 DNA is TGTGCCAGCAGCTTGACGGGACTAGCGGACTCCTACGAGCAGTACTTC. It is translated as CASSLTGLADSYEQYF.

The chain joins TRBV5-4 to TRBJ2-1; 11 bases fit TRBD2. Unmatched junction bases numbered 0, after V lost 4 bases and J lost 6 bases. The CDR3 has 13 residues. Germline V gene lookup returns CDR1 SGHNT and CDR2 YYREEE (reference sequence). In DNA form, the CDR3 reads TGTGCCAGCAGCGGGACTAGCGGCAATGAGCAGTTCTTC. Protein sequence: CASSGTSGNEQFF. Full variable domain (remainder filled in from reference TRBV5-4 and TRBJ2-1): ETGVTQSPTHLIKTRGQQVTLRCSSQSGHNTVSWYQQALGQGPQFIFQYYREEENGRGNFPPRFSGLQFPNYSSELNVNALELDDSALYLCASSGTSGNEQFFGPGTRLTVL.

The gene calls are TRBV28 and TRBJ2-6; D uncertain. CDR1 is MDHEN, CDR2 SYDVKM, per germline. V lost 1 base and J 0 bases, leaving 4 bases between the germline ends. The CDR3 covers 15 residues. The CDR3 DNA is TGTGCCAGCAGTTTATACGTCTCTGGGGCCAACGTCCTGACTTTC. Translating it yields CASSLYVSGANVLTF.

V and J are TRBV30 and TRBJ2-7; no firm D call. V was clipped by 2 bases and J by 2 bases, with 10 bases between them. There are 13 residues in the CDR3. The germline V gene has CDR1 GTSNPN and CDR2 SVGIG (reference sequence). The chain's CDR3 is CAWSHPSTYEQYF. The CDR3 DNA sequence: TGTGCCTGGAGTCATCCCTCCACCTACGAGCAGTACTTC.

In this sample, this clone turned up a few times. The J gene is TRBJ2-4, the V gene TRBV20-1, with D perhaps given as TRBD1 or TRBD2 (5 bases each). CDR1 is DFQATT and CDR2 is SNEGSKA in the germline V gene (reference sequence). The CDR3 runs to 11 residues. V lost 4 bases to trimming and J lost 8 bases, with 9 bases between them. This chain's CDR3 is CSAIRGDIQYF. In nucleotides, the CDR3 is TGCAGTGCTATAAGAGGGGACATTCAGTACTTC.

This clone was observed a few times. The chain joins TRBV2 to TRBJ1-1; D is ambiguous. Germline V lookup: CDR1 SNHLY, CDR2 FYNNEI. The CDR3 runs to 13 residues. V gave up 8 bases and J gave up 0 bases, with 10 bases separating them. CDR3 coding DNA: TGTGCCAGCGGGATGGTCATGAACACTGAAGCTTTCTTT. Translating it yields CASGMVMNTEAFF.

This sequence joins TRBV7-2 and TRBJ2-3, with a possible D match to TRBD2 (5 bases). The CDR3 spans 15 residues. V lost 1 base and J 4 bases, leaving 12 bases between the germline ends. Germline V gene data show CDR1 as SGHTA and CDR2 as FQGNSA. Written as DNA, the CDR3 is TGTGCCAGCAGCTTAGAACTAGGCCTCTCAGATACGCAGTATTTT. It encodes CASSLELGLSDTQYF.

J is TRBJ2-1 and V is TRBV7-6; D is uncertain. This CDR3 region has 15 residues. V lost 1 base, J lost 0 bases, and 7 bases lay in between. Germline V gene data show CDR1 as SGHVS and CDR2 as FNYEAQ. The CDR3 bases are TGTGCCAGCAGCTTAGACGTGAGCTCCTACAATGAGCAGTTCTTC. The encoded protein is CASSLDVSSYNEQFF. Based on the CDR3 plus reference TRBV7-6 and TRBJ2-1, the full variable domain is GAGVSQSPRYKVTKRGQDVALRCDPISGHVSLYWYRQALGQGPEFLTYFNYEAQQDKSGLPNDRFSAERPEGSISTLTIQRTEQRDSAMYRCASSLDVSSYNEQFFGPGTRLTVL.

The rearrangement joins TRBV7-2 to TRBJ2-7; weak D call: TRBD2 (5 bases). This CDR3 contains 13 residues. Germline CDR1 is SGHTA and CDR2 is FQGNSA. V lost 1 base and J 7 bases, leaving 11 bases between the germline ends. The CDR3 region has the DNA TGTGCCAGCAGCTTAGGGGAGCTTTTGGAGCAGTACTTC. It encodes CASSLGELLEQYF.

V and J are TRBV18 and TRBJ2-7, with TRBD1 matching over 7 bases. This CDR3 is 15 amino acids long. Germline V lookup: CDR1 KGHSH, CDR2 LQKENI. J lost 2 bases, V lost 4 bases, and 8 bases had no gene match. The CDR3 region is CASSLIRDSPYEQYF. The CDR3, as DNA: TGTGCCAGCTCACTGATCCGGGACAGCCCCTACGAGCAGTACTTC.

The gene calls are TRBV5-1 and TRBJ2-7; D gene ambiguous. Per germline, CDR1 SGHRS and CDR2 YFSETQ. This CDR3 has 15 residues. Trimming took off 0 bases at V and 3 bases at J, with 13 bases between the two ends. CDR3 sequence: CASSLGSDVGYEQYF. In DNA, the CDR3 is TGCGCCAGCAGCTTGGGGTCGGACGTAGGCTACGAGCAGTACTTC.

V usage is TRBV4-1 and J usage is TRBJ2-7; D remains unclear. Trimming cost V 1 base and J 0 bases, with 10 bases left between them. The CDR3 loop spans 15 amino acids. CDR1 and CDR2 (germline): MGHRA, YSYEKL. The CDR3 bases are TGCGCCAGCAGCCAAGTAGGCATAGACTCCTACGAGCAGTACTTC. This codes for CASSQVGIDSYEQYF.

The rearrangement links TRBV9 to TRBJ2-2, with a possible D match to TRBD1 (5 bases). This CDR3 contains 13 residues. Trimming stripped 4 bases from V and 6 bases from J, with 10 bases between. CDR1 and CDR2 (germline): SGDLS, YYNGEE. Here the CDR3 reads CASSHRQSGELFF. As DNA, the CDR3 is TGTGCCAGCAGCCACAGACAGTCCGGGGAGCTGTTTTTT.

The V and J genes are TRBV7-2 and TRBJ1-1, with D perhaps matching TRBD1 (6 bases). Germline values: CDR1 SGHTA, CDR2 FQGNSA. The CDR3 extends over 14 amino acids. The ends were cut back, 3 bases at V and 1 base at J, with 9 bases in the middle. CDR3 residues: CASSFWTENTEAFF. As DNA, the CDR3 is TGTGCCAGCAGCTTTTGGACAGAGAACACTGAAGCTTTCTTT.

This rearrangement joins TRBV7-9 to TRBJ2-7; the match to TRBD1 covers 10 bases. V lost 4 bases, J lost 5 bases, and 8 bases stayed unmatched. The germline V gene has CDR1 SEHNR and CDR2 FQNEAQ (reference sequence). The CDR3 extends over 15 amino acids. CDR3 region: CASSSGTGVLHEQYF. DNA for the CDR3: TGTGCCAGCAGCTCCGGGACAGGGGTCCTCCACGAGCAGTACTTC.

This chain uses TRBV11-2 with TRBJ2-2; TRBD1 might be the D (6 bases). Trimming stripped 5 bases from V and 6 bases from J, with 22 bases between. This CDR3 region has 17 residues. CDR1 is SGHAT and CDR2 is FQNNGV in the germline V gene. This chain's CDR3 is CASSRPSGQGIPGELFF. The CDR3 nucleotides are TGTGCCAGCAGCAGACCTTCCGGGCAGGGGATCCCCGGGGAGCTGTTTTTT.

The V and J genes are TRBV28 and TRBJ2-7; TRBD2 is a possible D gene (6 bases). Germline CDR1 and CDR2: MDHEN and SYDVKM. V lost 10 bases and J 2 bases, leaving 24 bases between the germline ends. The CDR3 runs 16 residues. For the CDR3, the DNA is TGTGCCACCACGCGGGGCAGAACTACTCCTCCCTACGAGCAGTACTTC. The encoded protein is CATTRGRTTPPYEQYF.

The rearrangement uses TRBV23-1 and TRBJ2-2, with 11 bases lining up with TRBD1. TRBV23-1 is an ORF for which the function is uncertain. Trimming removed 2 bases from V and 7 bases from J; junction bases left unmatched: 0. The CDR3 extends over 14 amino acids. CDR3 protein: CASSQGTGGGELFF. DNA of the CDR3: TGCGCCAGCAGTCAAGGGACAGGGGGCGGGGAGCTGTTTTTT.

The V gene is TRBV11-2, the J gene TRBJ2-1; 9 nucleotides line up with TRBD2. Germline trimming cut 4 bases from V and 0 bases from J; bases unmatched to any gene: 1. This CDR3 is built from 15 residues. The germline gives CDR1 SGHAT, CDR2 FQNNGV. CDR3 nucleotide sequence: TGTGCCAGCAGCTCTAGCGGGAACTCCTACAATGAGCAGTTCTTC. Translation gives CASSSSGNSYNEQFF.

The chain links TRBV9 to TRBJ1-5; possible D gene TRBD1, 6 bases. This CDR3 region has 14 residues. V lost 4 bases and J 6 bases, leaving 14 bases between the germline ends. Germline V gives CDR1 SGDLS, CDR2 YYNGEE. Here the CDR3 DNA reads TGTGCCAGCAGCAAGGGGGGAGGTCGTCAGCCCCAGCATTTT. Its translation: CASSKGGGRQPQHF.

In DNA form, the CDR3 reads TGTGCCAGCAGTTTAGGTGGCGGCCCCGGTGGGGGCAATCAGCCCCAGCATTTT. Its translation: CASSLGGGPGGGNQPQHF. The chain recombines TRBV28 with TRBJ1-5, with D unresolved. The germline CDR1 and CDR2 sequences are MDHEN and SYDVKM. The CDR3 consists of 18 residues. Trimming stripped 2 bases from V and 2 bases from J, with 19 bases between.

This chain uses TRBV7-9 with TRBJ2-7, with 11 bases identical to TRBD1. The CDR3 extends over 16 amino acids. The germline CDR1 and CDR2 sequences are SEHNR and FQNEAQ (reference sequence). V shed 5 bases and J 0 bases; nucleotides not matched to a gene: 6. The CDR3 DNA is TGTGCCAGCAGCCCTACCGGGACAGGGGGCTCCTACGAGCAGTACTTC. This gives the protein CASSPTGTGGSYEQYF.

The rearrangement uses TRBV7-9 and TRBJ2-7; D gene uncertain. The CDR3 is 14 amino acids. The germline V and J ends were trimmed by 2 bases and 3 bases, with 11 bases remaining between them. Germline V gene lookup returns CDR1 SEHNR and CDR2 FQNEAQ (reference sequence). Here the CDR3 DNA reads TGTGCCAGCAGCTTAAATGTAGGCGGCTACGAGCAGTACTTC. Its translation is CASSLNVGGYEQYF.

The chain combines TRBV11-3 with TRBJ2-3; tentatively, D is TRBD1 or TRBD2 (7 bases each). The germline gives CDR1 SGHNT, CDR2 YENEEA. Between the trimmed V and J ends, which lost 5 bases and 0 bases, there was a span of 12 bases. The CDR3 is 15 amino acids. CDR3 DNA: TGTGCCAGCAGCCCAGGGGGGGGCAGCACAGATACGCAGTATTTT. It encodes CASSPGGGSTDTQYF.

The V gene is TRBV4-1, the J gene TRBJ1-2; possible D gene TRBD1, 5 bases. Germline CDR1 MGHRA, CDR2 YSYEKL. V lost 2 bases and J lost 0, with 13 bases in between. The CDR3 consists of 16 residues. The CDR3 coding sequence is TGCGCCAGCAGCCAAATCGGGGACGAAGCTAACTATGGCTACACCTTC. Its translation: CASSQIGDEANYGYTF.

The CDR3 nucleotides read TGTGCCAGCAGCTTGTCCGGAAACTATGGCTACACCTTC. Its translation: CASSLSGNYGYTF. This rearrangement joins TRBV11-2 to TRBJ1-2; no firm D call. Between the trimmed V and J ends, which lost 3 bases and 2 bases, there was a span of 7 bases. The germline V gene encodes CDR1 SGHAT and CDR2 FQNNGV. This CDR3 is built from 13 residues.

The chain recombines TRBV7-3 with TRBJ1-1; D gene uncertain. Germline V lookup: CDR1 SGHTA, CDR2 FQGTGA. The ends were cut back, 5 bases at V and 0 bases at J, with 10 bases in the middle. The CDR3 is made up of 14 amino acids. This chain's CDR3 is CASSLLGLNTEAFF. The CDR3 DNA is TGTGCCAGCAGCCTCCTTGGACTGAACACTGAAGCTTTCTTT.

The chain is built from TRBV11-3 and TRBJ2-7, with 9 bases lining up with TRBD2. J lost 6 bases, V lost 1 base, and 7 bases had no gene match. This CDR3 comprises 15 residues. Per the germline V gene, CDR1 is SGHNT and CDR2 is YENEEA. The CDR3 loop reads CASSLGLAGKGEQYF. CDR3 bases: TGTGCCAGCAGCTTAGGGCTAGCGGGAAAGGGCGAGCAGTACTTC. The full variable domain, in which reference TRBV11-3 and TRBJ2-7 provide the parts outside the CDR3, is EAGVVQSPRYKIIEKKQPVAFWCNPISGHNTLYWYLQNLGQGPELLIRYENEEAVDDSQLPKDRFSAERLKGVDSTLKIQPAELGDSAVYLCASSLGLAGKGEQYFGPGTRLTVT.

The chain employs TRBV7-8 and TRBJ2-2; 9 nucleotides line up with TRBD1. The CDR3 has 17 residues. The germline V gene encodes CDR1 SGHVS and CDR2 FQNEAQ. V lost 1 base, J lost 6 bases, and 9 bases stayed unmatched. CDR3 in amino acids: CASSLGTRDREAGELFF. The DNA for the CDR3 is TGTGCCAGCAGCTTAGGGACCCGGGACAGGGAAGCCGGGGAGCTGTTTTTT. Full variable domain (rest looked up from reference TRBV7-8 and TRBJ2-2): GAGVSQSPRYKVAKRGQDVALRCDPISGHVSLFWYQQALGQGPEFLTYFQNEAQLDKSGLPSDRFFAERPEGSVSTLKIQRTQQEDSAVYLCASSLGTRDREAGELFFGEGSRLTVL.

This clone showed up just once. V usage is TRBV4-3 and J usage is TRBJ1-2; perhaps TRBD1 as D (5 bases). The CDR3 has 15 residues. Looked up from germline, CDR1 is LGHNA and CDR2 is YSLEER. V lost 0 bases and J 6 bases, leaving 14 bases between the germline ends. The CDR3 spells CASSQDRQGINGYTF. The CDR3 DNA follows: TGCGCCAGCAGCCAAGACAGGCAGGGAATTAATGGCTACACCTTC.